This T cell receptor beta chain originates from a study of cytomegalovirus exposure and HLA in healthy donors. Amplification used 60 Vbeta primers and 13 Jbeta primers. Method: immunoSEQ multiplex PCR; TCRdb's copy keeps in-frame clones and lacks some. The repertoire table contains fewer than 200,000 clones. The V end was cut by 4 bases, the J end by 7 bases, with 14 bases between. Germline CDR1 is MNHEY and CDR2 is SVGAGI. The CDR3 extends over 14 amino acids. The TCR was taken from a woman aged 55-70 years in good health and CMV-seronegative. Source material: PBMCs. The chain carries TRBV6-5 and TRBJ2-1, with a possible D match to TRBD1 (6 bases). The CDR3 protein is CASSSWTAMNEQFF. The CDR3 nucleotides read TGTGCCAGCAGTTCATGGACAGCTATGAATGAGCAGTTCTTC.